This TCR beta chain comes out of a study of tumor and adjacent non-tumor tissue in lung cancer (dated by TCRdb to between 2017 and 2018). For the wider study: The cohort included eleven to twelve adenocarcinoma, a couple of squamous cell carcinoma and 1 small cell lung cancer patients. The 15 enrolled patients, of whom some 10 were men and 5 were women, were aged about 31 to 85 years and were diagnosed with TNM stage I to III disease. For each patient, one tumor sample and one normal lung sample were taken, giving about 31 paired specimens that underwent TCRbeta CDR3 sequencing. The study compared bulk TCRbeta repertoires between lung tumor tissue and matched distant non-tumor lung tissue from over twelve lung cancer patients. Sequencing generated a total of 125,075,908 productive TCRbeta reads, averaging around 4 million reads per sample. On the study overall, not on this receptor specifically: Peripheral blood was not sequenced, so blood TCRbeta repertoires were not examined in the lung cancer patients of the study. Neither the sequencing platform nor unique molecular identifiers are mentioned in the methods. Younger patients had significantly higher TCR diversity, and higher tumor TCR diversity was associated with shorter overall and disease-free survival. The top 100 clones made up a significantly larger cumulative share of the repertoire in normal lung than in tumor tissue. Tumor tissue showed significantly higher TCR diversity (inverse Simpson) than normal lung tissue, at 431.37 vs 166.20 (P = 0.0075, Mann-Whitney U test). Only approximately 16 patients were included in the cohort, and the need for larger samples and more detailed clinical data was noted by the authors.

Note on this clonotype: The antigen this receptor binds is unknown. No conserved phenylalanine or tryptophan is present at the end of the CDR3, so a read error is the likely explanation. The DNA is omitted, as the CDR3 cannot be located on it reliably, and the CDR3 follows TCRdb's listing.

The protocol used for the library was multiplex PCR. Reads for this sample came from an Illumina HiSeq 2500. Following protocols modified from ARM-PCR, the researchers constructed TCRbeta libraries through three rounds of nested PCR with primers (Table S4). Before sequencing, PCR products in the 200-500 bp range were cut out of the gel and cleaned up using the QIAquick gel extraction kit. On the study's bioinformatics: Trimmomatic was used to clean the reads, FLASH was used to merge the reads into complete CDR3 sequences, and MiTCR was used to assign the reads to V(D)J germline segments. VDJtools was used to compute clonal diversity as the inverse Simpson's index. Productive reads were defined as in-frame sequences without a premature stop codon. TCRdb handled the public reads itself, with Q25 trimming in fastp and clone calling in MiXCR, and kept productive beta chains. Merged by CDR3 protein, the rows form single entries marked with the most common genes and DNA. It is TCRdb's table, rather than the study itself, that gives the V and J calls and clone size. This sample lists tens of thousands of distinct CDR3 sequences; around 75% were detected once. The top ten clones comprise approximately 12% of the sample.

In the germline V gene, CDR1 corresponds to SGHAT and CDR2 to FQNNGV. From its first to its last residue, the CDR3 has 15 amino acids. RNA was extracted from bulk unsorted tissue and checked for quality with a NanoDrop ND-1000 and an Agilent 2100. All donors had newly diagnosed lung cancer, had not received prior chemotherapy, and were admitted for thoracic surgery in China between August and November 2014. The study excluded patients who had received radiotherapy or chemotherapy before or who had another cancer at the same time. Surgical tissue pieces of roughly 1-2.2 cm3 were preserved in RNAlater solution and stored at -80 °C until use.

Sequencing was done on a sample of lung tumor tissue. This TCR derives from a woman in her fifties or sixties with non-small cell lung cancer. The chain was built from TRBV11-2 and TRBJ2-1; TRBD2 is the table's D call and was not checked against the DNA. The CDR3 reads as follows: CASSFIAGGDNDKFL.